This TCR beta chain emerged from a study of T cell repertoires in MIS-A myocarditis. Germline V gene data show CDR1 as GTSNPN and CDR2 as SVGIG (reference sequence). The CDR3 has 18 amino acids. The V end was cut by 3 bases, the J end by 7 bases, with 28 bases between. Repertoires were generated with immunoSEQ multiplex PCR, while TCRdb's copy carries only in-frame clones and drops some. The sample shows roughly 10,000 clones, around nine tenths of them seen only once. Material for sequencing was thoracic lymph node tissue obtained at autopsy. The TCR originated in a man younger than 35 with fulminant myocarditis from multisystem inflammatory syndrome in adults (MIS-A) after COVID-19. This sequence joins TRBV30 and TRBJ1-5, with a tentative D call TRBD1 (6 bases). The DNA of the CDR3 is TGTGCCTGGAGCATATTAAGTCATGGAACAGGGTTAGACCAGCCCCAGCATTTT. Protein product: CAWSILSHGTGLDQPQHF.